This T cell receptor beta chain was recorded in a study of cytomegalovirus exposure and HLA in healthy donors. Study as a whole: An earlier analysis identified 120 million or so unique TCR beta sequences in about 179 million T cells.

As concerns this clone: What it recognizes is unknown. Other DNA sequences from this sample encode an identical CDR3 as well.

Broader study findings: TCR beta chains numbering roughly 150 were designated cytomegalovirus-associated. V- and J-gene trimming in TCR beta was tied to a missense DCLRE1C variant by an analysis performed later. Testing in vitro showed a few CMV-associated chains specific for CMV antigens.

Germline loops: CDR1 SGHRS, CDR2 YFSETQ. Trimming shortened V by 0 bases and J by 1 base, and 10 bases separated the two germline ends. This CDR3 contains 15 residues. The PCR made use of 60 Vbeta and 13 Jbeta primers. TCRdb's copy holds only in-frame clones and misses some; the assay was immunoSEQ multiplex PCR. Of over 55,000 clones in the sample, approximately 67% are singletons; the top ten hold 7.6%. This TCR derives from a middle-aged man in good health and CMV-seropositive. The V call is TRBV5-1, the J call TRBJ2-5; tentatively, D is TRBD1 (6 bases). Sequencing was performed on PBMCs. CDR3 nucleotides: TGCGCCAGCAGCTTGGGGCAGGGGATCCAAGAGACCCAGTACTTC. Translation gives CASSLGQGIQETQYF.